The clone carrying this T cell receptor (beta chain) was recorded many times. Its antigen is undetermined. CDR1 is MNHEY, CDR2 SMNVEV, per germline (reference sequence). V lost 5 bases and J 1 base, leaving 11 bases between the germline ends. This CDR3 comprises 14 residues. The data were obtained in a study of T cells in Graves' hyperthyroidism and ophthalmopathy. Study summary: Peripheral blood draws took place at initial diagnosis, ahead of any treatment. Findings and caveats of the study: Blood also held most thyroid clonotypes expanded beyond 0.001.

The TCR beta CDR3 regions underwent amplification using RNA transcripts as the source. The HTBI set primed first-round TCR CDR3 RT-PCR. TCRdb passed the multiplex PCR reads through MiXCR, listing each CDR3 protein once. The sample lists under 400,000 distinct CDR3 sequences, roughly 18% seen once, with around a sixth in the top ten. Duration under 3 months, a NOSPECS grade of at least 4, and a Clinical Activity Score of at least 3 characterized the ophthalmopathy patients. The PBMCs had their origin in roughly 10 ml of fresh peripheral blood. The chain recombines TRBV27 with TRBJ2-5; D not certain. Material for sequencing was blood. The TCR was taken from a woman aged 35 to 49 with Graves' ophthalmopathy. The CDR3 sequence is CASSPRPSQETQYF. DNA for the CDR3: TGTGCCAGCAGTCCCAGACCTTCCCAAGAGACCCAGTACTTC.